This T cell receptor beta chain was identified in a study of OX40 agonist ivuxolimab in advanced cancers. Some clones are missing from TCRdb's copy, which holds only in-frame ones; the method was immunoSEQ multiplex PCR. The sample records about 57,000 clones, around 87% being singletons. Trimming removed 0 bases from V and 0 bases from J, with 6 bases in between. The V gene's germline CDR1 is SGHRS and CDR2 YFSETQ. This CDR3 has 14 amino acids. The receptor comes from an adult with an advanced solid tumor such as melanoma, head and neck, liver or kidney cancer. This chain uses TRBV5-1 with TRBJ1-1; no firm D call. The sequencing here drew on CD4+ or CD8+ T cells sorted from blood, taken in a trial of the OX40 agonist ivuxolimab. The CDR3: CASSLVGMNTEAFF. CDR3 sequence (DNA): TGCGCCAGCAGCTTGGTTGGAATGAACACTGAAGCTTTCTTT.